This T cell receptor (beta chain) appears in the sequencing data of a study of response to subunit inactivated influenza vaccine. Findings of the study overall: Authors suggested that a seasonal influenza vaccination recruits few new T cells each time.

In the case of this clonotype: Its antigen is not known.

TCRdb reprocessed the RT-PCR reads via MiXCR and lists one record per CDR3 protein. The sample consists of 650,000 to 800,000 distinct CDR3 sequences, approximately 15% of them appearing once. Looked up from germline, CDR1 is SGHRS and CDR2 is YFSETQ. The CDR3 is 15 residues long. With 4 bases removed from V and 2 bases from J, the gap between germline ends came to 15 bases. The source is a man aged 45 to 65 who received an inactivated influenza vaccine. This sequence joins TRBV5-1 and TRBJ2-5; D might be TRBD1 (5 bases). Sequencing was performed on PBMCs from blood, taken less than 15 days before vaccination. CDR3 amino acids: CASSTESGIQETQYF. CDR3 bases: TGCGCCAGCAGCACGGAATCAGGGATACAAGAGACCCAGTACTTC.